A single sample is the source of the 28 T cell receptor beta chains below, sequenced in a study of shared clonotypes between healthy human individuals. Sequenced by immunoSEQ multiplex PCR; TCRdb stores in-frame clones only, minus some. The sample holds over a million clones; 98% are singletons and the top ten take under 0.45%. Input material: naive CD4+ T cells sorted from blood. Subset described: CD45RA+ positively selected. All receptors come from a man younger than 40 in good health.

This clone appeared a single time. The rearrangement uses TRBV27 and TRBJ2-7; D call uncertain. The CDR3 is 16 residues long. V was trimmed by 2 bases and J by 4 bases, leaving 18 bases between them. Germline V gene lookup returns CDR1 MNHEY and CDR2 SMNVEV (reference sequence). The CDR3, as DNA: TGTGCCAGCAGTTTAGGCCCAGGAGATCCATTTTACGAGCAGTACTTC. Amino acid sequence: CASSLGPGDPFYEQYF.

Here the CDR3 reads CASSHMAGRPYEQYF. The CDR3 nucleotides read TGTGCCAGCAGCCACATGGCCGGGAGGCCCTACGAGCAGTACTTC. The V gene is TRBV6-6, the J gene TRBJ2-7; TRBD2 matches at 7 bases. V was pared by 6 bases and J by 2 bases, with 10 bases of the junction left unmatched. Germline CDR1 and CDR2: MNHNY and SVGAGI (reference sequence). The CDR3 spans 15 residues.

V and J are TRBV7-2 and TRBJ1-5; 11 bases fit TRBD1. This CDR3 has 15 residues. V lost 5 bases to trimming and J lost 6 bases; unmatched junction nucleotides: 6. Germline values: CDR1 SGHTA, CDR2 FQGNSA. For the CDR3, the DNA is TGTGCCAGCAGCCCCCAAGGGACAGGGGGTCAGCCCCAGCATTTT. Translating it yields CASSPQGTGGQPQHF.

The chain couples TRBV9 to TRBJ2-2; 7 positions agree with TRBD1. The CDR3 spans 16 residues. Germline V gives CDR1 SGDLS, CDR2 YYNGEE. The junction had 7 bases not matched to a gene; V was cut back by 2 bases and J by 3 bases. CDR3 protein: CASSVVTGTDTGELFF. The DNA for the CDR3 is TGTGCCAGCAGCGTGGTTACCGGGACAGACACCGGGGAGCTGTTTTTT. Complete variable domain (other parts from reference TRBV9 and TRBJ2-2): DSGVTQTPKHLITATGQRVTLRCSPRSGDLSVYWYQQSLDQGLQFLIQYYNGEERAKGNILERFSAQQFPDLHSELNLSSLELGDSALYFCASSVVTGTDTGELFFGEGSRLTVL.

Here the CDR3 reads CASSHSRAGWIPREQYF. CDR3 DNA sequence: TGTGCCAGCAGTCATTCGAGAGCGGGATGGATCCCTCGAGAGCAGTACTTC. The rearrangement uses TRBV5-4 and TRBJ2-7; 7 nucleotides line up with TRBD2. The CDR3 consists of 17 residues. Germline values: CDR1 SGHNT, CDR2 YYREEE (reference sequence). Unmatched junction bases numbered 21, after V lost 5 bases and J lost 7 bases. The full variable domain, its missing parts supplied by reference TRBV5-4 and TRBJ2-7, is ETGVTQSPTHLIKTRGQQVTLRCSSQSGHNTVSWYQQALGQGPQFIFQYYREEENGRGNFPPRFSGLQFPNYSSELNVNALELDDSALYLCASSHSRAGWIPREQYFGPGTRLTVT.

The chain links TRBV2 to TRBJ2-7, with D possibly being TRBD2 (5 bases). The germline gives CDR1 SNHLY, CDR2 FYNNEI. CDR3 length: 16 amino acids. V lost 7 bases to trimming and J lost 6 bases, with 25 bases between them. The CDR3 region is CASILPSDTTGVEQYF. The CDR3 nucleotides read TGTGCCAGCATCCTCCCGTCCGACACGACCGGGGTCGAGCAGTACTTC.

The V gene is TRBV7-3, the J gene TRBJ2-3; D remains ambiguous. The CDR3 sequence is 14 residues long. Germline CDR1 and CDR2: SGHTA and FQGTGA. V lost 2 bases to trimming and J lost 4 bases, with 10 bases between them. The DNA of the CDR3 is TGTGCCAGCAGCTTAGATTTGTTCGCAGATACGCAGTATTTT. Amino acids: CASSLDLFADTQYF.

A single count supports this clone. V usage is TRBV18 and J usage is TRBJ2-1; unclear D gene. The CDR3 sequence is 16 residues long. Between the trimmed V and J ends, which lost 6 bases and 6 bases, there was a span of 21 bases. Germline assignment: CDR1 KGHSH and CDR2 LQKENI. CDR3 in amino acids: CASSPPPALSGNEQFF. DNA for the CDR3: TGTGCCAGCTCCCCCCCACCCGCTCTTTCGGGCAATGAGCAGTTCTTC.

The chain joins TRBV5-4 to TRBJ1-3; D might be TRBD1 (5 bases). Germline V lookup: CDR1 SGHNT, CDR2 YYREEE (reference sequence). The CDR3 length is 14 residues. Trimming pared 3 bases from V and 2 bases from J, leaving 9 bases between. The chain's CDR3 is CASSSTVTGNTIYF. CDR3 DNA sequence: TGTGCCAGCAGCTCGACAGTTACTGGAAACACCATATATTTT.

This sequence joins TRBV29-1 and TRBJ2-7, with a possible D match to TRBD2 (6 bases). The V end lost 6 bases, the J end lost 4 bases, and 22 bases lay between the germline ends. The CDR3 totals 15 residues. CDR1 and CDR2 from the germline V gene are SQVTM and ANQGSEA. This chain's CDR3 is CSVALGGDPSYEQYF. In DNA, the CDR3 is TGCAGCGTCGCGCTTGGCGGGGATCCTTCGTACGAGCAGTACTTC.

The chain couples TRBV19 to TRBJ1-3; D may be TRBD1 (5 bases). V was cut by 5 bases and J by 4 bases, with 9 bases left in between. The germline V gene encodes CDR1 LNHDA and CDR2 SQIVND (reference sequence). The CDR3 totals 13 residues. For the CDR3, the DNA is TGTGCCAGTAGTCCAGGGTACGGAAACACCATATATTTT. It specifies CASSPGYGNTIYF. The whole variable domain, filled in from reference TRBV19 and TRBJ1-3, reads DGGITQSPKYLFRKEGQNVTLSCEQNLNHDAMYWYRQDPGQGLRLIYYSQIVNDFQKGDIAEGYSVSREKKESFPLTVTSAQKNPTAFYLCASSPGYGNTIYFGEGSWLTVV.

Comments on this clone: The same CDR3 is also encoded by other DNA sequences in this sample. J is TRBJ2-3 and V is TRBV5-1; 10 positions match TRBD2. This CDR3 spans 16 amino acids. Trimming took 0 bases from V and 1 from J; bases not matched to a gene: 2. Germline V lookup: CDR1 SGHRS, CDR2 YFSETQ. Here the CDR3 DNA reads TGCGCCAGCAGCTTGGGGACTAGCGGAGGCACAGATACGCAGTATTTT. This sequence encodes CASSLGTSGGTDTQYF.

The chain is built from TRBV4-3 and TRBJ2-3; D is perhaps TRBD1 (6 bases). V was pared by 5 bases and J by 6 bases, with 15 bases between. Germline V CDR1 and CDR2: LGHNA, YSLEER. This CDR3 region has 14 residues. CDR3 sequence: CASSDRYRADTQYF. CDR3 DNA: TGCGCCAGCAGCGACAGGTACAGGGCGGATACGCAGTATTTT.

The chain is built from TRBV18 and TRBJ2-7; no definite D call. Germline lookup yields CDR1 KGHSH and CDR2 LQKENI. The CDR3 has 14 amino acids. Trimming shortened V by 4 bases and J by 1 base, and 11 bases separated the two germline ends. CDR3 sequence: CASSLRRESYEQYF. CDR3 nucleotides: TGTGCCAGCTCACTAAGGCGAGAATCCTACGAGCAGTACTTC.

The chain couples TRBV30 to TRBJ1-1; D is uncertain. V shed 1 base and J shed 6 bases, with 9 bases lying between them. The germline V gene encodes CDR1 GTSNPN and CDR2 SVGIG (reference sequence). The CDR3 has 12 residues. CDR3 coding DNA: TGTGCCTGGAGTGACCCGGGTCCTGAAGCTTTCTTT. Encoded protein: CAWSDPGPEAFF.

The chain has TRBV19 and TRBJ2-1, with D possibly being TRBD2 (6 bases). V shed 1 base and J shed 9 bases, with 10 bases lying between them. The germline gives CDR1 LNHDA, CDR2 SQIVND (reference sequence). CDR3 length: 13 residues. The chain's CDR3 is CASSIGFGGEQFF. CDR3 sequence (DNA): TGTGCCAGTAGTATAGGCTTCGGGGGTGAGCAGTTCTTC.

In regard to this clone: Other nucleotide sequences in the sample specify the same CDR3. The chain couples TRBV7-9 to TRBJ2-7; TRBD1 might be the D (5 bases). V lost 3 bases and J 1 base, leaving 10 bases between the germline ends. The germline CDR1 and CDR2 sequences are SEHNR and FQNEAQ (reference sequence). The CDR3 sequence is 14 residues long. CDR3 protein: CASSLQQGSYEQYF. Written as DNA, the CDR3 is TGTGCCAGCAGCTTGCAGCAGGGTTCCTACGAGCAGTACTTC.

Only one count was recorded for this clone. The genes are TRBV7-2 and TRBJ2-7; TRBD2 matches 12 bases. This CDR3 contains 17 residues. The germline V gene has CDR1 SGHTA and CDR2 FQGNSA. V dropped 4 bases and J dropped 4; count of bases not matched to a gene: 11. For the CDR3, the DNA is TGTGCCAGCAGCTCTCAACTCCTAGCGGGGGGGGTTTACGAGCAGTACTTC. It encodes CASSSQLLAGGVYEQYF.

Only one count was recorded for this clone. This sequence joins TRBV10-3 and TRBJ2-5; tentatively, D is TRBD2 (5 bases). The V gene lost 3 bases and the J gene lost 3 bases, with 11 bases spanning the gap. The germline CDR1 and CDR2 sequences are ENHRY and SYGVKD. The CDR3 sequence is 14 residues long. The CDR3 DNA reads TGTGCCATCAGTGATTTCGGGGATGAAGAGACCCAGTACTTC. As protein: CAISDFGDEETQYF.

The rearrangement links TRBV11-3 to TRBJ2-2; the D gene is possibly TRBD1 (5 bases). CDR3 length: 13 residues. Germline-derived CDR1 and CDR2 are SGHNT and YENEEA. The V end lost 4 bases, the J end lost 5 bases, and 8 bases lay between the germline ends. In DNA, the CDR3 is TGTGCCAGCAGCTCTCGACAGACCGGGGAGCTGTTTTTT. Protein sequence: CASSSRQTGELFF.

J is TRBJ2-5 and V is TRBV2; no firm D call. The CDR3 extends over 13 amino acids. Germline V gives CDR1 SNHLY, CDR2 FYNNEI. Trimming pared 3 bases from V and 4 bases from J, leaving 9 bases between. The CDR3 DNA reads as TGTGCCAGCAGTGACGACCCCGGAGAGACCCAGTACTTC. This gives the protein CASSDDPGETQYF. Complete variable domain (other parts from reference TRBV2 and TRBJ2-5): EPEVTQTPSHQVTQMGQEVILRCVPISNHLYFYWYRQILGQKVEFLVSFYNNEISEKSEIFDDQFSVERPDGSNFTLKIRSTKLEDSAMYFCASSDDPGETQYFGPGTRLLVL.

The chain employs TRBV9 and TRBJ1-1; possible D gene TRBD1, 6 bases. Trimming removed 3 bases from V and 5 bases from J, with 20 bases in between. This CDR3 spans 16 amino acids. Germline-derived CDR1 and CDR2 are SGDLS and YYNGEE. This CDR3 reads CASSAQGAGAVTEAFF. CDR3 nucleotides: TGTGCCAGCAGCGCTCAGGGAGCGGGGGCCGTAACTGAAGCTTTCTTT.

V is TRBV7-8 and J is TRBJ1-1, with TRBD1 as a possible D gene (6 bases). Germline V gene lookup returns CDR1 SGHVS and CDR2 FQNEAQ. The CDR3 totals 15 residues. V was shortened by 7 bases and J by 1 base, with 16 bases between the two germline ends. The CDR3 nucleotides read TGTGCCAGCAACCGCCGAGGGGGAGAGAACACTGAAGCTTTCTTT. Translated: CASNRRGGENTEAFF. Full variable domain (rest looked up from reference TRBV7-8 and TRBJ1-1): GAGVSQSPRYKVAKRGQDVALRCDPISGHVSLFWYQQALGQGPEFLTYFQNEAQLDKSGLPSDRFFAERPEGSVSTLKIQRTQQEDSAVYLCASNRRGGENTEAFFGQGTRLTVV.

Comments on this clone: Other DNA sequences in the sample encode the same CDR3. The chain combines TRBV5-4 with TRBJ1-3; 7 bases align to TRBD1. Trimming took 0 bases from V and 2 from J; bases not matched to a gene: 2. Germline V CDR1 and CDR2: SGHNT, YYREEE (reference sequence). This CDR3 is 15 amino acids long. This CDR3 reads CASSLGRGPGNTIYF. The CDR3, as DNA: TGTGCCAGCAGCTTGGGTAGGGGGCCTGGAAACACCATATATTTT.

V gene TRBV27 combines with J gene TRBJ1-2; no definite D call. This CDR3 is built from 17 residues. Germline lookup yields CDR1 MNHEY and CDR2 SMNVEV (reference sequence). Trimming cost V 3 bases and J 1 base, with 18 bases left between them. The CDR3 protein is CASSFRQTNVFNYGYTF. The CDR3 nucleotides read TGTGCCAGCAGTTTTAGGCAGACGAATGTTTTTAACTATGGCTACACCTTC.

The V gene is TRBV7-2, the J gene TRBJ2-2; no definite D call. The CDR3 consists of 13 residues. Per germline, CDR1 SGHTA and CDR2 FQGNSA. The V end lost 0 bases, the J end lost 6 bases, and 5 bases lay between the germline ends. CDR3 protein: CASSLAVSGELFF. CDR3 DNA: TGTGCCAGCAGCTTAGCAGTTTCCGGGGAGCTGTTTTTT. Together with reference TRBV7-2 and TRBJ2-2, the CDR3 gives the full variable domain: GAGVSQSPSNKVTEKGKDVELRCDPISGHTALYWYRQSLGQGLEFLIYFQGNSAPDKSGLPSDRFSAERTGGSVSTLTIQRTQQEDSAVYLCASSLAVSGELFFGEGSRLTVL.

The CDR3 loop is CASSGDRGFGYTF. Written as DNA, the CDR3 is TGTGCCAGCAGTGGGGACAGGGGGTTTGGCTACACCTTC. The V call is TRBV2, the J call TRBJ1-2; TRBD1 matches at 11 bases. The CDR3 is 13 amino acids. Trimming took 4 bases from V and 7 from J; bases not matched to a gene: 2. Germline V lookup: CDR1 SNHLY, CDR2 FYNNEI.

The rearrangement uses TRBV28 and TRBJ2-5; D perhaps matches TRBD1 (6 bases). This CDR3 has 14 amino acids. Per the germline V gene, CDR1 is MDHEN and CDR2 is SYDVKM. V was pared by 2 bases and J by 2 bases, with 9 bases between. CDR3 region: CASSLTGNQETQYF. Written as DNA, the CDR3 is TGTGCCAGCAGTTTAACAGGGAATCAAGAGACCCAGTACTTC. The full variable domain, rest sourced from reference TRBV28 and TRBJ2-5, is DVKVTQSSRYLVKRTGEKVFLECVQDMDHENMFWYRQDPGLGLRLIYFSYDVKMKEKGDIPEGYSVSREKKERFSLILESASTNQTSMYLCASSLTGNQETQYFGPGTRLLVL.